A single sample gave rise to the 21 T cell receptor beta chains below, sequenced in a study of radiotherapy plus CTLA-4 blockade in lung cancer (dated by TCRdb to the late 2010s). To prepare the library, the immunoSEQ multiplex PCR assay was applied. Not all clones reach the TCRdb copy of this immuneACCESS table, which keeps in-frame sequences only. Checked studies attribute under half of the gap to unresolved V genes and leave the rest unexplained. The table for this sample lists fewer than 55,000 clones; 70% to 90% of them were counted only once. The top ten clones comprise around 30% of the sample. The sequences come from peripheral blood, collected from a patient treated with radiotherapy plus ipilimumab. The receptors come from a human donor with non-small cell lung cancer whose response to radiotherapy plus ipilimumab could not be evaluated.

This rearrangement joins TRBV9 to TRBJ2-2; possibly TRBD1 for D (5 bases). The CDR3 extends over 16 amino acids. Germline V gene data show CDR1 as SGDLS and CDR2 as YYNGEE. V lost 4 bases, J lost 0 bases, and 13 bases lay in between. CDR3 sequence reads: CASSPTGFTNTGELFF. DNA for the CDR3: TGTGCCAGCAGCCCTACAGGATTTACGAACACCGGGGAGCTGTTTTTT.

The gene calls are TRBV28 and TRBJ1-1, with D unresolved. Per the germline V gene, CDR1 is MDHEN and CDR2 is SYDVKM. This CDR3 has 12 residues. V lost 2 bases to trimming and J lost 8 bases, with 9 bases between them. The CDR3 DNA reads TGTGCCAGCAGTTTACCAGGACTAGAAGCTTTCTTT. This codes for CASSLPGLEAFF.

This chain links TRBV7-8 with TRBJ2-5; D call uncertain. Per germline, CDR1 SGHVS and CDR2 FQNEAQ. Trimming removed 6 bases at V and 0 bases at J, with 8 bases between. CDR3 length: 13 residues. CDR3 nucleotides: TGTGCCAGCAGACAAATGGACCAAGAGACCCAGTACTTC. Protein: CASRQMDQETQYF.

CDR3 coding DNA: TGTGCCAGCAGCTTACTGGAGGGACCGGCTGAGCAGTTCTTC. This codes for CASSLLEGPAEQFF. The V call is TRBV11-2, the J call TRBJ2-1; D is possibly TRBD2 (6 bases). Trimming stripped 2 bases from V and 9 bases from J, with 14 bases between. Germline V gives CDR1 SGHAT, CDR2 FQNNGV. This CDR3 contains 14 residues.

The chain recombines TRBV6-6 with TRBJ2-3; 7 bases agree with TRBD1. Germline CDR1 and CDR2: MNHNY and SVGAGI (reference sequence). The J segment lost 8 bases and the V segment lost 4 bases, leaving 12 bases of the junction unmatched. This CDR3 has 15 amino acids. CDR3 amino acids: CASSFSDRLGGTQYF. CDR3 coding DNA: TGTGCCAGCAGTTTCTCGGACAGGCTTGGCGGTACGCAGTATTTT.

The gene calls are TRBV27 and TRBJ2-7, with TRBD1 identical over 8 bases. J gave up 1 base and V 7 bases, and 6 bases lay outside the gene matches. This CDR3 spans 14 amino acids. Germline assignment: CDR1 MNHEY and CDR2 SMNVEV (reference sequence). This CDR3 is CASTRQGPSYEQYF. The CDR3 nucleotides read TGTGCCAGCACCCGACAGGGGCCATCCTACGAGCAGTACTTC.

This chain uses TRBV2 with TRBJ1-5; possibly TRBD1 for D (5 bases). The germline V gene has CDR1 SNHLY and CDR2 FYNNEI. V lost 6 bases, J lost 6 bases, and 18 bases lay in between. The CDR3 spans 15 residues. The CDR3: CASSRDSGGFQPQHF. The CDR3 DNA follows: TGTGCCAGCAGCCGTGACAGTGGGGGGTTTCAGCCCCAGCATTTT.

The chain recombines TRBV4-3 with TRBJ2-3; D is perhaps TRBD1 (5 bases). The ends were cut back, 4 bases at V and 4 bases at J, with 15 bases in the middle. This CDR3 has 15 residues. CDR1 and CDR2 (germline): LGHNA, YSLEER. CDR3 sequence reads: CASSRDGQEADTQYF. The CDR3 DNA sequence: TGCGCCAGCAGCCGCGACGGACAAGAGGCAGATACGCAGTATTTT.

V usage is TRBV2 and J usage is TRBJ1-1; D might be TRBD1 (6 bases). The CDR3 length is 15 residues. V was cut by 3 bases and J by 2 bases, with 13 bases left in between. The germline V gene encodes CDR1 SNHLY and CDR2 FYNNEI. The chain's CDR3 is CASSEPGQFNTEAFF. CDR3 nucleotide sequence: TGTGCCAGCAGTGAGCCTGGACAGTTTAACACTGAAGCTTTCTTT.

The CDR3 nucleotides are TGCGCCAGCAGCAGGGAACAGGGAAGGGAGACCCAGTACTTC. It codes for CASSREQGRETQYF. The genes are TRBV5-1 and TRBJ2-5; weak D call: TRBD1 (6 bases). The V and J ends lost 4 bases and 5 bases respectively, with 15 bases between them. The germline gives CDR1 SGHRS, CDR2 YFSETQ. This CDR3 is built from 14 residues.

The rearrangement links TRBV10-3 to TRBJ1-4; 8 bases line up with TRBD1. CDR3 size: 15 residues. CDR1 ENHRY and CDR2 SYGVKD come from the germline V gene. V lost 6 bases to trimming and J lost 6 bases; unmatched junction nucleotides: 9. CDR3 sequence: CAISAGTGADEKLFF. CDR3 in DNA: TGTGCCATCAGCGCCGGGACAGGAGCCGATGAAAAACTGTTTTTT.

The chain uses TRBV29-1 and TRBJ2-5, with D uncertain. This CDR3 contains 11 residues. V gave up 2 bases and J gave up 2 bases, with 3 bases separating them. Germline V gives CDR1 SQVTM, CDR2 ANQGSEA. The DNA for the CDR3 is TGCAGCGTTGAACAGCAAGAGACCCAGTACTTC. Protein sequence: CSVEQQETQYF.

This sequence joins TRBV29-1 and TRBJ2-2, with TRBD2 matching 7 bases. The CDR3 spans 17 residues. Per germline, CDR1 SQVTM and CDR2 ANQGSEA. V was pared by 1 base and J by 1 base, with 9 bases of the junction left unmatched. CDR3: CSVEGSPSGGNTGELFF. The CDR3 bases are TGCAGCGTTGAAGGTTCGCCTAGCGGAGGGAACACCGGGGAGCTGTTTTTT.

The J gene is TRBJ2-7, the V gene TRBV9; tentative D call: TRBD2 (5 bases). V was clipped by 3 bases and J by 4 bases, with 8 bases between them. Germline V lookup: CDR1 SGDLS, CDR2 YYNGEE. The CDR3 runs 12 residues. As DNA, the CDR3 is TGTGCCAGCAGCGCCCGGGGATACGAGCAGTACTTC. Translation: CASSARGYEQYF.

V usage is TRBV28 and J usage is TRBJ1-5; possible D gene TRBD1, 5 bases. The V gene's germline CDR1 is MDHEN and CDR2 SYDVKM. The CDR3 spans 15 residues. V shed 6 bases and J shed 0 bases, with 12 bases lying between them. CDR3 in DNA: TGTGCCAGCAGAGACAGCTTCTATAGCAATCAGCCCCAGCATTTT. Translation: CASRDSFYSNQPQHF.

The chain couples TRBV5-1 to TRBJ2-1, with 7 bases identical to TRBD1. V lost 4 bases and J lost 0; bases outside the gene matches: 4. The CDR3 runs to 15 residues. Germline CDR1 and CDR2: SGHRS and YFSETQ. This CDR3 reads CASSLGTASYNEQFF. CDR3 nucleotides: TGCGCCAGCAGCCTAGGGACAGCCTCCTACAATGAGCAGTTCTTC.

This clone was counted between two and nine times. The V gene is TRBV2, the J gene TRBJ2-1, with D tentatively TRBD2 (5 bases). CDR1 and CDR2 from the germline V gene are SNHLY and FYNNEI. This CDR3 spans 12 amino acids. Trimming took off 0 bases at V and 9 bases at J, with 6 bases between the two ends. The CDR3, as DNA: TGTGCCAGCAGTGAAGCCCGGGGTGAGCAGTTCTTC. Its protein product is CASSEARGEQFF.

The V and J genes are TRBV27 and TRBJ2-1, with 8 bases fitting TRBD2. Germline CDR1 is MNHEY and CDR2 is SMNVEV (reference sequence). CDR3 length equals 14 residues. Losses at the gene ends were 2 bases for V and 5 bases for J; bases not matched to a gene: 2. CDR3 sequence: CASSLAGGNNEQFF. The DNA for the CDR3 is TGTGCCAGCAGTTTAGCGGGAGGCAACAATGAGCAGTTCTTC.

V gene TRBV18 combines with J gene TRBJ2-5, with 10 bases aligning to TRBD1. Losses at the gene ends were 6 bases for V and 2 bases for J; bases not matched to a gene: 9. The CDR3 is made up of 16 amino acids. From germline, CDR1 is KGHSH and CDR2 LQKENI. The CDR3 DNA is TGTGCCAGCTCCCGAGGAGGGACAGGGGCTCAAGAGACCCAGTACTTC. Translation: CASSRGGTGAQETQYF.

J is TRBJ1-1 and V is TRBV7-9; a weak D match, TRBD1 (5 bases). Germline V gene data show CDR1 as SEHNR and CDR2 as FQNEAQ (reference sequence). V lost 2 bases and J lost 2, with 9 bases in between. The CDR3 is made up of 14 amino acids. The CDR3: CASSLKGPNTEAFF. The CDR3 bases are TGTGCCAGCAGCTTAAAGGGGCCAAACACTGAAGCTTTCTTT.

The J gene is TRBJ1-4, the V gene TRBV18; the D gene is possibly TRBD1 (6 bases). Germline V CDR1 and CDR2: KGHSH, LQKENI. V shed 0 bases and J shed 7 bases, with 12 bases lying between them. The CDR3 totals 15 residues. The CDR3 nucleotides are TGTGCCAGCTCACCACCCATCGGGGGGCTTGAAAAACTGTTTTTT. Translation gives CASSPPIGGLEKLFF.